This is a list of T cell receptor beta chains from one sample in a study of T cell repertoires in cytomegalovirus infection. Using its own MiXCR run on the reads, TCRdb lists one record per CDR3 protein. The sample has 250,000 to 300,000 distinct CDR3 sequences; roughly 23% are singletons. Input material: PBMCs. Receptors originate from a human donor in good health (CMV status not recorded). Some clones in this sample may be carry-over from other donors' samples. Each CDR3 is given with its conserved first and last residue. The D gene is left open where the match is weak. Clone size is not always given. Where it is, it says once, few, many or a class for expanded clones.

j_call: TRBJ1-1; clone_size: many; d_call: NA; v_call: TRBV28; cdr3_nt: TGTGCCAGCAGTACGGCGGGTTTAAAGGGGGGGAACACTGAAGCTTTCTTT; cdr3_aa: CASSTAGLKGGNTEAFF
j_call: TRBJ2-5; clone_size: NA; d_call: NA; v_call: TRBV5-1; cdr3_nt: TGCGCCAGCGGCCACCTGGGGCTTCGAGAGACCCAGTACTTC; cdr3_aa: CASGHLGLRETQYF
j_call: TRBJ2-6; clone_size: many; d_call: TRBD1; v_call: TRBV11-2; cdr3_nt: TGTGCCAGCAGCCTACGACAGGGGGCTTTGCCTCCCTCTGGGGCCAACGTCCTGACTTTC; cdr3_aa: CASSLRQGALPPSGANVLTF
j_call: TRBJ2-7; clone_size: few; d_call: TRBD2; v_call: TRBV12-3/TRBV12-4; cdr3_nt: TGTGCCAGCAGTTTCCCCCTAGCGGGCGAGCAGTACTTC; cdr3_aa: CASSFPLAGEQYF
j_call: TRBJ2-6; clone_size: NA; d_call: NA; v_call: TRBV10-3; cdr3_nt: TGTGCCATCAGTGACGGCACAAGCTCTGGGGCCAACGTCCTGACTTTC; cdr3_aa: CAISDGTSSGANVLTF
j_call: TRBJ1-1; clone_size: NA; d_call: NA; v_call: TRBV28; cdr3_nt: TGTGCCAGCAGCCGACTTATGAACACTGAAGCTTTCTTT; cdr3_aa: CASSRLMNTEAFF
j_call: TRBJ2-7; clone_size: many; d_call: NA; v_call: TRBV28; cdr3_nt: TGTGCCAGCAGACCTCAGTTCGGGGCGAGCTCCTACGAGCAGTACTTC; cdr3_aa: CASRPQFGASSYEQYF
j_call: TRBJ1-1; clone_size: NA; d_call: TRBD1; v_call: TRBV18; cdr3_nt: TGTGCCAGCTCACCCTCCGGGACAGGGGGTGAAGCTTTCTTT; cdr3_aa: CASSPSGTGGEAFF
j_call: TRBJ2-7; clone_size: many; d_call: TRBD2; v_call: TRBV7-2; cdr3_nt: TGTGCCAGCAGCCTAGCGGGAGGTATAATCGTGGAGCAGTACTTC; cdr3_aa: CASSLAGGIIVEQYF
j_call: TRBJ2-5; clone_size: NA; d_call: NA; v_call: TRBV20-1; cdr3_nt: TGCAGTGTCTCGGAGGAGACCCAGTACTTC; cdr3_aa: CSVSEETQYF
j_call: TRBJ2-3; clone_size: NA; d_call: NA; v_call: TRBV7-9; cdr3_nt: TGTGCCAGCAGCCCGCGGAGAACTAGCACAGATACGCAGTATTTT; cdr3_aa: CASSPRRTSTDTQYF
j_call: TRBJ1-1; clone_size: NA; d_call: NA; v_call: TRBV20-1; cdr3_nt: TGCAGTGCTAGGCCAAGGCAGGGGTTCACTGAAGCTTTCTTT; cdr3_aa: CSARPRQGFTEAFF
j_call: TRBJ2-7; clone_size: NA; d_call: TRBD1; v_call: TRBV18; cdr3_nt: TGTGCCAGCTCAGGGACAGTAAGGAATGGCGCCTACGATCAGTACTTC; cdr3_aa: CASSGTVRNGAYDQYF
j_call: TRBJ2-1; clone_size: many; d_call: TRBD2; v_call: TRBV28; cdr3_nt: TGTGCCAGCAGCCCCGGACTAGCAGCCCAAAGGCAGTTCTTC; cdr3_aa: CASSPGLAAQRQFF
j_call: TRBJ2-2; clone_size: once; d_call: NA; v_call: TRBV19; cdr3_nt: TGTGCCAGTAGTATAGAGCGAGGCGCGAGGGAGCTGTTTTTT; cdr3_aa: CASSIERGARELFF
j_call: TRBJ2-1; clone_size: NA; d_call: NA; v_call: TRBV12-3/TRBV12-4; cdr3_nt: TGTGCCAGCACCCTCGCACAGGGCATTGGCTACAATGAGCAGTTCTTC; cdr3_aa: CASTLAQGIGYNEQFF
j_call: TRBJ2-7; clone_size: many; d_call: NA; v_call: TRBV7-9; cdr3_nt: TGTGCCAGCAGCTTTGCGGCAGGGCCGAAGTCCTACGAGCAGTACTTC; cdr3_aa: CASSFAAGPKSYEQYF
j_call: TRBJ2-7; clone_size: NA; d_call: TRBD1; v_call: TRBV29-1; cdr3_nt: TGCAGCATATCCGAGGTTGGGACAGGGGGTTTCCACGAGCAGTACTTC; cdr3_aa: CSISEVGTGGFHEQYF
j_call: TRBJ2-1; clone_size: NA; d_call: NA; v_call: TRBV6-2/TRBV6-3; cdr3_nt: TGTGCCAGCAGTTCCCCGCCGGCCTACAATGAGCAGTTCTTC; cdr3_aa: CASSSPPAYNEQFF
j_call: TRBJ1-3; clone_size: NA; d_call: NA; v_call: TRBV10-3; cdr3_nt: TGTGCCATCAGTCGTACGGGAGGGAGCGGAAACACCATATATTTT; cdr3_aa: CAISRTGGSGNTIYF
j_call: TRBJ2-1; clone_size: NA; d_call: TRBD2; v_call: TRBV19; cdr3_nt: TGTGCCAGTAGTACGGGACTAGCGGACAATGAGCAGTTCTTC; cdr3_aa: CASSTGLADNEQFF
j_call: TRBJ2-7; clone_size: NA; d_call: TRBD2; v_call: TRBV2; cdr3_nt: TGTGCCAGCAGCGACCACGGGACTAGCGGGAGGGCCGATTCCTACGAGCAGTACTTC; cdr3_aa: CASSDHGTSGRADSYEQYF